The 30 T cell receptor beta chains below come from one sample, sequenced in a study of blood T cells in healthy people across ages. A second PCR, run for 7 to 11 cycles, used a sample-barcoded 5' primer plus a J-beta primer mix. A single record per CDR3 protein comes from TCRdb applying MiXCR to the 5' RACE reads. The table lists around 650,000 distinct CDR3 sequences, less than 45% of them singletons. Sequences were obtained from blood. The receptor source for this set is an elderly man in good health.

This clonotype was counted between two and nine times. The rearrangement joins TRBV11-2 to TRBJ1-1; D is unclear. This CDR3 region has 15 residues. Trimming shortened V by 5 bases and J by 1 base, and 14 bases separated the two germline ends. CDR1 is SGHAT and CDR2 is FQNNGV in the germline V gene. The CDR3 DNA follows: TGTGCCAGCAGCCCACTTACGGTCGGGAACACTGAAGCTTTCTTT. This translates into CASSPLTVGNTEAFF. Together with reference TRBV11-2 and TRBJ1-1, the CDR3 gives the full variable domain: EAGVAQSPRYKIIEKRQSVAFWCNPISGHATLYWYQQILGQGPKLLIQFQNNGVVDDSQLPKDRFSAERLKGVDSTLKIQPAKLEDSAVYLCASSPLTVGNTEAFFGQGTRLTVV.

This clonotype was observed a few times. The J gene is TRBJ2-7, the V gene TRBV7-2; 9 nucleotides match TRBD2. Germline CDR1 and CDR2: SGHTA and FQGNSA. This CDR3 contains 15 residues. The junction had 6 bases not matched to a gene; V was cut back by 3 bases and J by 3 bases. DNA for the CDR3: TGTGCCAGCAGCTTTAGGGCGGGGGGGCTCTACGAGCAGTACTTC. Translation gives CASSFRAGGLYEQYF.

Many counts were recorded for this clonotype. The chain combines TRBV12-3 or TRBV12-4 with TRBJ2-7; TRBD2 agrees at 13 bases. The CDR3 length is 20 residues. J lost 1 base, V lost 3 bases, and 15 bases had no gene match. The CDR3 region is CASSFFLTSGRPSSSYEQYF. The CDR3 DNA reads TGTGCCAGCAGTTTTTTCCTGACTAGCGGGAGGCCCAGTTCATCCTACGAGCAGTACTTC.

At least ten counts were recorded for this clonotype. V usage is TRBV9 and J usage is TRBJ1-1; D remains ambiguous. This CDR3 region has 14 residues. The germline V gene encodes CDR1 SGDLS and CDR2 YYNGEE. Trimming took off 1 base at V and 4 bases at J, with 11 bases between the two ends. The CDR3 here is CASSVSDRSTEAFF. CDR3 sequence (DNA): TGTGCCAGCAGCGTATCGGATCGGAGCACTGAAGCTTTCTTT.

The chain has TRBV7-2 and TRBJ1-2; TRBD1 matches 10 bases. With V trimmed by 5 bases and J by 4 bases, 4 bases remained unmatched. CDR1 and CDR2 (germline): SGHTA, FQGNSA. The length of the CDR3 is 14 residues. The CDR3 region has the DNA TGTGCCAGCAGCGACAGGGGGCTGAGCTATGGCTACACCTTC. Translation: CASSDRGLSYGYTF.

In this sample, this clonotype turned up once. The V call is TRBV12-3 or TRBV12-4, the J call TRBJ1-1; 9 bases are a match to TRBD1. The CDR3 covers 16 residues. The junction had 5 bases not matched to a gene; V was cut back by 2 bases and J by 1 base. CDR3 region: CASSLTGGFANTEAFF. The CDR3 coding sequence is TGTGCCAGCAGTTTAACAGGGGGCTTCGCGAACACTGAAGCTTTCTTT.

This sequence joins TRBV10-1 and TRBJ2-2, with 8 bases fitting TRBD1. Unmatched junction bases numbered 3, after V lost 5 bases and J lost 7 bases. CDR3 size: 13 residues. Germline assignment: CDR1 WNHNN and CDR2 SYGVQD (reference sequence). The CDR3 region is CASSRQGNGELFF. The CDR3, as DNA: TGCGCCAGCAGTAGACAGGGGAACGGGGAGCTGTTTTTT.

In its sample, this clonotype was seen many times. The chain employs TRBV12-3 or TRBV12-4 and TRBJ2-1; 9 bases map to TRBD2. Trimming cost V 3 bases and J 7 bases; bases outside gene matches: 7. The CDR3 length is 15 residues. DNA of the CDR3: TGTGCCAGCAGTTTTACGGCGGGGGGGCCGAATGAGCAGTTCTTC. Translating it yields CASSFTAGGPNEQFF.

V gene TRBV28 combines with J gene TRBJ1-4, with D perhaps matching TRBD1 (5 bases). CDR3 size: 13 residues. Germline CDR1 is MDHEN and CDR2 is SYDVKM. Trimming shortened V by 2 bases and J by 8 bases, and 9 bases separated the two germline ends. The CDR3 sequence: CASSLLGLEKLFF. CDR3 nucleotide sequence: TGTGCCAGCAGTTTACTGGGACTCGAAAAACTGTTTTTT. The full variable domain, in which reference TRBV28 and TRBJ1-4 provide the parts outside the CDR3, is DVKVTQSSRYLVKRTGEKVFLECVQDMDHENMFWYRQDPGLGLRLIYFSYDVKMKEKGDIPEGYSVSREKKERFSLILESASTNQTSMYLCASSLLGLEKLFFGSGTQLSVL.

The chain joins TRBV7-2 to TRBJ2-1, with 12 bases that match TRBD2. The J call is in doubt because the DNA end fits TRBJ2-7 better. The CDR3 totals 15 residues. Germline loops: CDR1 SGHTA, CDR2 FQGNSA. The CDR3 reads CASSRRLAGDNEQYF. The CDR3 coding sequence is TGTGCCAGCAGCCGCCGACTAGCGGGGGACAATGAGCAGTACTTC.

This clonotype has just a few counts. The chain uses TRBV7-9 and TRBJ2-5, with unresolved D. The CDR3 length is 16 residues. V was shortened by 7 bases and J by 3 bases, with 21 bases between the two germline ends. The V gene's germline CDR1 is SEHNR and CDR2 FQNEAQ (reference sequence). Here the CDR3 DNA reads TGTGCCAGCACCTATTTAGACGAAGGTGGTGAAGAGACCCAGTACTTC. It yields the protein CASTYLDEGGEETQYF.

In nucleotides, the CDR3 is TGCGCCAGCAGCGACTCGGGGCGTGGATCCTACAATGAGCAGTACTTC. Translated, it gives CASSDSGRGSYNEQYF. This rearrangement joins TRBV4-3 to TRBJ2-5; the D gene could be TRBD1 or TRBD2 (5 bases each). This CDR3 is built from 16 residues. V lost 5 bases and J 11 bases, leaving 27 bases between the germline ends. Germline V lookup: CDR1 LGHNA, CDR2 YSLEER.

This sequence joins TRBV27 and TRBJ2-6, with D hard to call. CDR3 size: 15 residues. Trimming took 3 bases from V and 0 from J, leaving 6 bases between them. Germline loops: CDR1 MNHEY, CDR2 SMNVEV (reference sequence). CDR3 coding DNA: TGTGCCAGCAGTTTCTCCGACTCTGGGGCCAACGTCCTGACTTTC. It codes for CASSFSDSGANVLTF.

The chain couples TRBV15 to TRBJ2-1; 8 positions match TRBD1. The CDR3 is 15 amino acids. Germline trimming cut 6 bases from V and 8 bases from J; bases unmatched to any gene: 12. Germline CDR1 and CDR2: LNHNV and YYDKDF (reference sequence). CDR3 protein: CATRKSGTGAHEQFF. CDR3 bases: TGTGCCACCAGAAAATCCGGGACAGGTGCCCATGAGCAGTTCTTC.

This clonotype was picked up many times. The chain combines TRBV7-2 with TRBJ1-2, with 9 bases aligning to TRBD1. CDR1 is SGHTA and CDR2 is FQGNSA in the germline V gene. J was trimmed by 4 bases and V by 0 bases; bases with no gene match: 3. The CDR3 is 15 amino acids. CDR3 region: CASSLAGQGPYGYTF. CDR3 DNA: TGTGCCAGCAGCTTAGCGGGACAGGGACCCTATGGCTACACCTTC.

This chain links TRBV6-2 or TRBV6-3 with TRBJ2-5, with 9 bases identical to TRBD1. Per germline, CDR1 MNHEY and CDR2 SVGEGT. The CDR3 spans 17 residues. Trimming took 3 bases from V and 1 from J; bases not matched to a gene: 9. The CDR3 loop reads CASSYYPGQGFQETQYF. DNA of the CDR3: TGTGCCAGCAGTTATTATCCGGGACAGGGATTCCAAGAGACCCAGTACTTC.

The table lists this clonotype with a few counts. The CDR3 loop is CSVGKDRGGYEQYF. CDR3 sequence (DNA): TGCAGCGTTGGGAAGGACAGGGGAGGCTACGAGCAGTACTTC. The chain has TRBV29-1 and TRBJ2-7; 9 bases are a match to TRBD1. This CDR3 has 14 residues. The germline V gene encodes CDR1 SQVTM and CDR2 ANQGSEA. Trimming cost V 4 bases and J 3 bases; bases outside gene matches: 7.

This sequence joins TRBV6-5 and TRBJ2-1, with 9 bases identical to TRBD2. Losses at the gene ends were 5 bases for V and 8 bases for J; bases not matched to a gene: 10. The CDR3 length is 15 residues. Germline lookup yields CDR1 MNHEY and CDR2 SVGAGI. CDR3 region: CASSRYSGRSDEQFF. In nucleotides, the CDR3 is TGTGCCAGCAGTCGGTATAGCGGGAGAAGCGATGAGCAGTTCTTC.

The gene calls are TRBV7-9 and TRBJ1-1; 7 nucleotides line up with TRBD1. Unmatched junction bases numbered 6, after V lost 3 bases and J lost 5 bases. Germline-derived CDR1 and CDR2 are SEHNR and FQNEAQ (reference sequence). This CDR3 is 14 amino acids long. The CDR3 DNA reads as TGTGCCAGCAGCTTGGTGACAGGGCAGACTGAAGCTTTCTTT. Translation: CASSLVTGQTEAFF.

This clonotype appeared a few times. V usage is TRBV25-1 and J usage is TRBJ2-3, with TRBD1 identical over 9 bases. Germline CDR1 is MGHDK and CDR2 is SYGVNS. This CDR3 comprises 15 residues. J lost 1 base, V lost 3 bases, and 2 bases had no gene match. CDR3 residues: CASSENRGRTDTQYF. The CDR3 DNA reads as TGTGCCAGCAGTGAGAACAGGGGGCGCACAGATACGCAGTATTTT.

About this clonotype: The junction does not match germline at one end; this may be a read error. The chain has TRBV7-7 and TRBJ2-5; 7 nucleotides match TRBD1. Germline V gene lookup returns CDR1 SSHAT and CDR2 FNYEAQ (reference sequence). The CDR3 loop spans 15 amino acids. The CDR3 sequence: CASSLGQGDQETQYF. In DNA, the CDR3 is TGTGCTAGCAGCTTAGGGCAGGGGGACCAAGAGACCCAGTACTTC.

The V and J genes are TRBV10-3 and TRBJ2-1, with 8 bases fitting TRBD1. From germline, CDR1 is ENHRY and CDR2 SYGVKD. V lost 1 base to trimming and J lost 4 bases; unmatched junction nucleotides: 3. The CDR3 contains 15 residues. Here the CDR3 reads CAISEWQGAYNEQFF. Written as DNA, the CDR3 is TGTGCCATCAGTGAGTGGCAGGGGGCATACAATGAGCAGTTCTTC.

Worth noting for this clonotype: Given a much more abundant clone one base away, this may be a read error. The chain employs TRBV6-2 or TRBV6-3 and TRBJ2-7; a possible D gene is TRBD2 (5 bases). The J call is doubtful: the DNA matches TRBJ2-5 better. Germline CDR1 reads MNHEY; CDR2 reads SVGEGT. CDR3 length: 13 residues. CDR3 protein: CASSRSGGKTQYF. CDR3 nucleotides: TGTGCCAGCAGCAGAAGCGGAGGAAAGACCCAGTACTTC.

The chain is built from TRBV5-1 and TRBJ2-1, with 8 bases that match TRBD1. With V trimmed by 4 bases and J by 5 bases, 8 bases remained unmatched. The CDR3 runs to 15 residues. Germline loops: CDR1 SGHRS, CDR2 YFSETQ. CDR3 region: CASSPGRTGNNEQFF. The CDR3 DNA follows: TGCGCCAGCAGCCCTGGGAGGACAGGGAACAATGAGCAGTTCTTC. Full variable domain (rest looked up from reference TRBV5-1 and TRBJ2-1): KAGVTQTPRYLIKTRGQQVTLSCSPISGHRSVSWYQQTPGQGLQFLFEYFSETQRNKGNFPGRFSGRQFSNSRSEMNVSTLELGDSALYLCASSPGRTGNNEQFFGPGTRLTVL.

This chain joins TRBV7-2 and TRBJ2-4; the D is unclear. The V gene's germline CDR1 is SGHTA and CDR2 FQGNSA. The length of the CDR3 is 11 residues. V lost 1 base and J 10 bases, leaving 5 bases between the germline ends. CDR3 coding DNA: TGTGCCAGCAGCTTAGGGGGAATTCAGTACTTC. Its translation is CASSLGGIQYF.

The rearrangement links TRBV7-2 to TRBJ2-5; TRBD2 agrees at 11 bases. CDR1 and CDR2 (germline): SGHTA, FQGNSA. Trimming took 2 bases from V and 6 from J; bases not matched to a gene: 5. The CDR3 covers 15 residues. CDR3 sequence: CASSLTSGSTKTQYF. CDR3 coding DNA: TGTGCCAGCAGCTTAACTAGCGGGAGTACAAAGACCCAGTACTTC.

This sequence joins TRBV10-2 and TRBJ2-7, with TRBD2 matching 9 bases. The germline CDR1 and CDR2 sequences are WSHSY and SAAADI. The J segment lost 7 bases and the V segment lost 2 bases, leaving 15 bases of the junction unmatched. The CDR3 is 17 amino acids. CDR3 in amino acids: CASSERGSGGKGNEQYF. DNA of the CDR3: TGCGCCAGCAGTGAGCGAGGCAGCGGGGGGAAGGGGAATGAGCAGTACTTC.

The chain links TRBV4-2 to TRBJ1-2; no definite D call. The CDR3 spans 12 residues. Germline CDR1 and CDR2: LGHNA and YNFKEQ. V was trimmed by 0 bases and J by 5 bases, leaving 4 bases between them. The CDR3 DNA reads TGTGCCAGCAGCCAAGAGGATTATGGCTACACCTTC. It is translated as CASSQEDYGYTF.

V gene TRBV7-2 combines with J gene TRBJ2-3; maybe TRBD2 (6 bases). V was clipped by 5 bases and J by 1 base, with 19 bases between them. The CDR3 spans 17 residues. The V gene's germline CDR1 is SGHTA and CDR2 FQGNSA. The CDR3: CASSPAAGNPGTDTQYF. DNA for the CDR3: TGTGCCAGCAGCCCAGCGGCGGGGAACCCTGGCACAGATACGCAGTATTTT.

This chain links TRBV11-2 with TRBJ1-2; the D gene is possibly TRBD1 (5 bases). Per germline, CDR1 SGHAT and CDR2 FQNNGV. The length of the CDR3 is 14 residues. Trimming took 4 bases from V and 2 from J, leaving 11 bases between them. This CDR3 reads CASSSPTENYGYTF. The CDR3 DNA is TGTGCCAGCAGCTCTCCGACAGAAAACTATGGCTACACCTTC.